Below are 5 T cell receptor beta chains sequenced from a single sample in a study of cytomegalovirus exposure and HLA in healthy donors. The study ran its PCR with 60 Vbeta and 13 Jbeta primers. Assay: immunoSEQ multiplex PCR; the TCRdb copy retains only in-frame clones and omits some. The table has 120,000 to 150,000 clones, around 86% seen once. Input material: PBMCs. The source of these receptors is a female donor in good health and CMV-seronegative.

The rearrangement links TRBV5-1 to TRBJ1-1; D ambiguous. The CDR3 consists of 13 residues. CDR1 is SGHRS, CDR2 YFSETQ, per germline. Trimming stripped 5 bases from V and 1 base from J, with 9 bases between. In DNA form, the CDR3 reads TGCGCCAGCAGTCCCGCGGGGAACACTGAAGCTTTCTTT. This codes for CASSPAGNTEAFF.

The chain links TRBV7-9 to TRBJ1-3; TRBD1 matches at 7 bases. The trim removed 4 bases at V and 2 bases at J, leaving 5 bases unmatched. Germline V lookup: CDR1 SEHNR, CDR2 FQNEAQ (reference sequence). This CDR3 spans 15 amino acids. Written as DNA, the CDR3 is TGTGCCAGCAGCTCCGGGACAGCGACTGGAAACACCATATATTTT. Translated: CASSSGTATGNTIYF.

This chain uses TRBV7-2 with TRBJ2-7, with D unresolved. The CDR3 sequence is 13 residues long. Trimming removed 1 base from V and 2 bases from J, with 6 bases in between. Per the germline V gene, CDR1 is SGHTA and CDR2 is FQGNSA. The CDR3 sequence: CASSLGRTYEQYF. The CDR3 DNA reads TGTGCCAGCAGCTTAGGCAGAACCTACGAGCAGTACTTC.

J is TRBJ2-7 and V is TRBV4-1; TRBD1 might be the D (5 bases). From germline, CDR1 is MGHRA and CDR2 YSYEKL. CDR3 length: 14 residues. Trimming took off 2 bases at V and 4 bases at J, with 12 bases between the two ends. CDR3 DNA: TGCGCCAGCAGCCAACTTAGTACAGGATACGAGCAGTACGTC. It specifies CASSQLSTGYEQYV.

The CDR3 DNA follows: TGTGCCAGTAGACGAGCCGGCAATCAGCCCCAGCATTTT. The encoded protein is CASRRAGNQPQHF. This rearrangement joins TRBV19 to TRBJ1-5; D is unclear. Germline V gene sequence: CDR1 LNHDA, CDR2 SQIVND (reference sequence). The CDR3 covers 13 residues. V was pared by 6 bases and J by 2 bases, with 8 bases between.